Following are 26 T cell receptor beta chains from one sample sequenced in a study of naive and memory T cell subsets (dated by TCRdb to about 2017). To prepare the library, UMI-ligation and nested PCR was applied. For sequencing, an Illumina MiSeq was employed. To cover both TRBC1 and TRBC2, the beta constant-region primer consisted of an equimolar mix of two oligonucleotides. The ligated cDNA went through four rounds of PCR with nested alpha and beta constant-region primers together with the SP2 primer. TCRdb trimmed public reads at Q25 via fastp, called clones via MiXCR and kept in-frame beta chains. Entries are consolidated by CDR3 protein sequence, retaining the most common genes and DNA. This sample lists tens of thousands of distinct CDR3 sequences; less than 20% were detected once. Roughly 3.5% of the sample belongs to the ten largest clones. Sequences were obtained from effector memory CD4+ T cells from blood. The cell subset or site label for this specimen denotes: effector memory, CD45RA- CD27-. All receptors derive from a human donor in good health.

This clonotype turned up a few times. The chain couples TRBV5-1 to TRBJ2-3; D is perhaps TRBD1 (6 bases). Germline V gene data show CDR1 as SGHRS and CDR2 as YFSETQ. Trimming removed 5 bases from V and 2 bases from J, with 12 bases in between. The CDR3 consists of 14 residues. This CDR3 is CASRSGATTDTQYF. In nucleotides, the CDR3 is TGCGCCAGCAGGTCAGGGGCTACCACAGATACGCAGTATTTT.

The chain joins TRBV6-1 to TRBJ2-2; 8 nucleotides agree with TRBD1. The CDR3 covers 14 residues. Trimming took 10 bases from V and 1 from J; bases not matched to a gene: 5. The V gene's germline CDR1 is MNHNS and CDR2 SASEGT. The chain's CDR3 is CAITGTGNTGELFF. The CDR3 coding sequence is TGTGCCATTACCGGGACAGGGAACACCGGGGAGCTGTTTTTT.

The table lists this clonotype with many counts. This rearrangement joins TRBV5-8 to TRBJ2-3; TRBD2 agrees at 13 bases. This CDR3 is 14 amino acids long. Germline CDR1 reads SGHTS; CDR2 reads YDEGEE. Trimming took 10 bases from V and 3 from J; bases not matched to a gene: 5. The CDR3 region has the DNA TGTGCCGGGAAGACTAGCGGGAGGACAGATACGCAGTATTTT. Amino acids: CAGKTSGRTDTQYF.

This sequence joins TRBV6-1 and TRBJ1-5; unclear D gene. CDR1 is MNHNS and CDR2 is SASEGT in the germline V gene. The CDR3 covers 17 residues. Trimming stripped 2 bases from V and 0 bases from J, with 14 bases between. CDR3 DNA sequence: TGTGCCAGCAGTGAATGGGCAGCGTTGAATAGCAATCAGCCCCAGCATTTT. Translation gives CASSEWAALNSNQPQHF.

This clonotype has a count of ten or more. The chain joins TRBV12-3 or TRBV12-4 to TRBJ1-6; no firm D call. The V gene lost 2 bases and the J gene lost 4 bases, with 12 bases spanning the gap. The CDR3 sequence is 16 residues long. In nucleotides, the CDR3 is TGTGCCAGCAGTTTAAGGGCAGGAGTGTATAATTCACCCCTCCACTTT. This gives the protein CASSLRAGVYNSPLHF.

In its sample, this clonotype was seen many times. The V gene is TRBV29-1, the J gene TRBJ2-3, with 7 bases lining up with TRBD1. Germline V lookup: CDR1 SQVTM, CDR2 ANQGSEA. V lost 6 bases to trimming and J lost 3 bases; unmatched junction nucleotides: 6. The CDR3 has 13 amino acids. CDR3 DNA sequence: TGCAGCGTCGGGACAGTTGGAACAGATACGCAGTATTTT. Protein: CSVGTVGTDTQYF.

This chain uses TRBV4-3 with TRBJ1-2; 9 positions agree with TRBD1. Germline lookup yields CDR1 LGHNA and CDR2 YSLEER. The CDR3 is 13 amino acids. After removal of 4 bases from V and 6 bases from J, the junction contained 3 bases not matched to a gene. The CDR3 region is CASSRRQGDGYTF. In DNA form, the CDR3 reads TGCGCCAGCAGCCGGAGACAGGGGGATGGCTACACCTTC.

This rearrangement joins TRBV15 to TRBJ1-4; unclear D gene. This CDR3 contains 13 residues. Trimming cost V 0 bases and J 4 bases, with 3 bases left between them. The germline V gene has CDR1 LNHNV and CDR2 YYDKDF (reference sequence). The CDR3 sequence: CATSRDLNEKLFF. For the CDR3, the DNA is TGTGCCACCAGCAGAGACCTTAATGAAAAACTGTTTTTT.

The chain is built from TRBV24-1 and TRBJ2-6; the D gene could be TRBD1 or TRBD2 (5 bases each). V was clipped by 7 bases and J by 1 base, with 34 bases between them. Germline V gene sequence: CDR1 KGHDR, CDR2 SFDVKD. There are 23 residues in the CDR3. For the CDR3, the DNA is TGTGCCACCAGAAGAGTCCATAGTCCCGGGACGCCAAAAGCCCAATCTGGGGCCAACGTCCTGACTTTC. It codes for CATRRVHSPGTPKAQSGANVLTF.

CDR3 in DNA: TGCAGTGGACAGGGTCCTTCCTACAATGAGCAGTTCTTC. It yields the protein CSGQGPSYNEQFF. The gene calls are TRBV20-1 and TRBJ2-1; 7 nucleotides align to TRBD1. The CDR3 has 13 amino acids. Losses at the gene ends were 7 bases for V and 1 base for J; bases not matched to a gene: 4. CDR1 DFQATT and CDR2 SNEGSKA come from the germline V gene (reference sequence).

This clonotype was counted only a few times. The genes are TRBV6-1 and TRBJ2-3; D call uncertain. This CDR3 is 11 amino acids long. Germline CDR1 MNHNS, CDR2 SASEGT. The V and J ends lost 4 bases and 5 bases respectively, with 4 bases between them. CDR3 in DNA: TGTGCCAGCAGTGTCGGAGATACGCAGTATTTT. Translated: CASSVGDTQYF.

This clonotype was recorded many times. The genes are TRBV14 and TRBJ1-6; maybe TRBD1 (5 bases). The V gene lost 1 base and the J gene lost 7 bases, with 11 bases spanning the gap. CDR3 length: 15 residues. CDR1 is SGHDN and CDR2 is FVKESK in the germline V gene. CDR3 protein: CASSQGQGLNSPLHF. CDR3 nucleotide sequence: TGTGCCAGCAGCCAAGGTCAGGGATTAAATTCACCCCTCCACTTT.

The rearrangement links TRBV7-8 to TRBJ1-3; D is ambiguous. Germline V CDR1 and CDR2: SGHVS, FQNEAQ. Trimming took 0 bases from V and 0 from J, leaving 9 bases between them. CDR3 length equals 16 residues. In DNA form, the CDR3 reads TGTGCCAGCAGCTTAGCTCAATTTCGCTCTGGAAACACCATATATTTT. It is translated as CASSLAQFRSGNTIYF.

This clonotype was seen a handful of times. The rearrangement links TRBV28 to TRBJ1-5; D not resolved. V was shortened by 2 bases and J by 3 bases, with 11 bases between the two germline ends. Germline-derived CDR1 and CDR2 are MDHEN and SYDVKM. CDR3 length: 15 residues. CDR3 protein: CASSLVDRPNQPQHF. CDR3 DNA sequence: TGTGCCAGCAGTTTAGTCGACCGCCCCAATCAGCCCCAGCATTTT.

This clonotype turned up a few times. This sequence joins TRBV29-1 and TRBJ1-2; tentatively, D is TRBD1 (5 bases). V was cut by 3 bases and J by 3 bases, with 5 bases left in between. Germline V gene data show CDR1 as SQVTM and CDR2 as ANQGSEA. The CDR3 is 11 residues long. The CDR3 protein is CSVDRDYGYTF. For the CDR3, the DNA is TGCAGCGTTGACAGGGACTATGGCTACACCTTC.

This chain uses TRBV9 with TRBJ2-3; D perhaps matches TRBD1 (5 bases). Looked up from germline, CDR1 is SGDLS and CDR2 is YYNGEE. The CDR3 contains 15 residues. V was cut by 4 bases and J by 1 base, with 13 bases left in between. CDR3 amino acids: CASSPGLGGTDTQYF. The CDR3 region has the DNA TGTGCCAGCAGCCCCGGGCTAGGGGGCACAGATACGCAGTATTTT.

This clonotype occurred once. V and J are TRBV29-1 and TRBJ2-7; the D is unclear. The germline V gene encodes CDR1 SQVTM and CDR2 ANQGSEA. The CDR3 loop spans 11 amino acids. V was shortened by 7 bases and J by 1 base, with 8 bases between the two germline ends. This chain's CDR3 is CSGGQSYEQYF. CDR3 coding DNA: TGCAGCGGGGGTCAGTCCTACGAGCAGTACTTC.

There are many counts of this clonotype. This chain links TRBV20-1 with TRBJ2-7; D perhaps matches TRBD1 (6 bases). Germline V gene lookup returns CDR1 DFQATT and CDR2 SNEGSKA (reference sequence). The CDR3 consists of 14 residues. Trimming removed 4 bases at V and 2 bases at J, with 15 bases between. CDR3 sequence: CSAMGARATYEQYF. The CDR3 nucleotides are TGCAGTGCTATGGGGGCCAGGGCTACCTACGAGCAGTACTTC.

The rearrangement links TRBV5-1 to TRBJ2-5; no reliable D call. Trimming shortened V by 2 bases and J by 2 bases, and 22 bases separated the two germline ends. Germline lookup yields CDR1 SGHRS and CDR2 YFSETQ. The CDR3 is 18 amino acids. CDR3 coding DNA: TGCGCCAGCAGCTTCCGACCGAAACTAATGGGATCTCAAGAGACCCAGTACTTC. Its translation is CASSFRPKLMGSQETQYF.

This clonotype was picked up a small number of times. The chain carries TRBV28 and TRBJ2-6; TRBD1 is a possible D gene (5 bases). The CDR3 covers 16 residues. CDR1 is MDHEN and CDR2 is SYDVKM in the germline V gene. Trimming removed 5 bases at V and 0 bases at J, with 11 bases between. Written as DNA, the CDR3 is TGTGCCAGCAGTCCAGGACAATTCTCTGGGGCCAACGTCCTGACTTTC. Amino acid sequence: CASSPGQFSGANVLTF. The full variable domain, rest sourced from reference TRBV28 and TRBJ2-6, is DVKVTQSSRYLVKRTGEKVFLECVQDMDHENMFWYRQDPGLGLRLIYFSYDVKMKEKGDIPEGYSVSREKKERFSLILESASTNQTSMYLCASSPGQFSGANVLTFGAGSRLTVL.

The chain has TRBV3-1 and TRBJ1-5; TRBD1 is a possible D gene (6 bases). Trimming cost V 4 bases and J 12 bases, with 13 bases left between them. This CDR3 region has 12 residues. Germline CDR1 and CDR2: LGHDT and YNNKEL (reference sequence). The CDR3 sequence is CASSLRGGLQHF. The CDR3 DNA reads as TGTGCCAGCAGCCTCCGAGGGGGGCTCCAGCATTTT.

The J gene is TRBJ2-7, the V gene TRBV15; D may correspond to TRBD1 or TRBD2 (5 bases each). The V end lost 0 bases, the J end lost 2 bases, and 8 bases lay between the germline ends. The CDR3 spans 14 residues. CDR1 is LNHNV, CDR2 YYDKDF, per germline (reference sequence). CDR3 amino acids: CATSRDEGPYEQYF. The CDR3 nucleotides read TGTGCCACCAGCAGAGACGAGGGGCCCTACGAGCAGTACTTC. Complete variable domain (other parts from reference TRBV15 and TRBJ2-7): DAMVIQNPRYQVTQFGKPVTLSCSQTLNHNVMYWYQQKSSQAPKLLFHYYDKDFNNEADTPDNFQSRRPNTSFCFLDIRSPGLGDTAMYLCATSRDEGPYEQYFGPGTRLTVT.

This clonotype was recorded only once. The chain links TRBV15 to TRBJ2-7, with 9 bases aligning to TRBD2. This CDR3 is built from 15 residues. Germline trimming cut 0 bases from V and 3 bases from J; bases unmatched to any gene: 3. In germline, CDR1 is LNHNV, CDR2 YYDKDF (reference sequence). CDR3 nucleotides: TGTGCCACCAGCAGAGAGGGTAGCGGGAGCTACGAGCAGTACTTC. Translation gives CATSREGSGSYEQYF.

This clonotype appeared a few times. CDR3 protein: CASSQGDRGMQPQHF. The CDR3 DNA follows: TGCGCCAGCAGCCAAGGGGACAGGGGAATGCAGCCCCAGCATTTT. This chain connects TRBV4-1 to TRBJ1-5; 10 nucleotides line up with TRBD1. J was trimmed by 7 bases and V by 1 base; bases with no gene match: 4. CDR3 length: 15 residues. The germline CDR1 and CDR2 sequences are MGHRA and YSYEKL.

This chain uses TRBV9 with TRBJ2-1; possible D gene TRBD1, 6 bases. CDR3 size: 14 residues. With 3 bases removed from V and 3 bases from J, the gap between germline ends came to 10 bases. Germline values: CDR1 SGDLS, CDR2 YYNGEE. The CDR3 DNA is TGTGCCAGCAGCGCTACGACAGGCTACAATGAGCAGTTCTTC. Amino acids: CASSATTGYNEQFF.

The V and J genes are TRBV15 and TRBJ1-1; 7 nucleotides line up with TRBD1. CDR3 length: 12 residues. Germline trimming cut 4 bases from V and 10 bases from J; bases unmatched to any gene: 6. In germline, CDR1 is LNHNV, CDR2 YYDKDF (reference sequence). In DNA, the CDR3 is TGTGCCACCAGCACCCGACAGGGTGTAGCTTTCTTT. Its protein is CATSTRQGVAFF.